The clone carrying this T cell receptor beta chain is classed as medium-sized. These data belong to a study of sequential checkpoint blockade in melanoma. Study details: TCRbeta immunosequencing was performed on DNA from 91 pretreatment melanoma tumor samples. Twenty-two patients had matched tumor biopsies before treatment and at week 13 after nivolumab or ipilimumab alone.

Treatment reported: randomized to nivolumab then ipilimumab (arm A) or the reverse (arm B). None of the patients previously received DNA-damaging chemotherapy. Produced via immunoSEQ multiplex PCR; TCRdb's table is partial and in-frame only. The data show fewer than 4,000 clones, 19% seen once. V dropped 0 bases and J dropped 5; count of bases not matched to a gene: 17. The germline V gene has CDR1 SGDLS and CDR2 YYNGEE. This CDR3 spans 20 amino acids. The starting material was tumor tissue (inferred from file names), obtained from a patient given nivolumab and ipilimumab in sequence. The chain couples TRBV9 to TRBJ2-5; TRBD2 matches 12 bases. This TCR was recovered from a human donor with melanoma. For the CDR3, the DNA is TGTGCCAGCAGCGTAGCTCAGAGGGGTCTAGCGGGGGGGCTTGGCGAGACCCAGTACTTC. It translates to CASSVAQRGLAGGLGETQYF.